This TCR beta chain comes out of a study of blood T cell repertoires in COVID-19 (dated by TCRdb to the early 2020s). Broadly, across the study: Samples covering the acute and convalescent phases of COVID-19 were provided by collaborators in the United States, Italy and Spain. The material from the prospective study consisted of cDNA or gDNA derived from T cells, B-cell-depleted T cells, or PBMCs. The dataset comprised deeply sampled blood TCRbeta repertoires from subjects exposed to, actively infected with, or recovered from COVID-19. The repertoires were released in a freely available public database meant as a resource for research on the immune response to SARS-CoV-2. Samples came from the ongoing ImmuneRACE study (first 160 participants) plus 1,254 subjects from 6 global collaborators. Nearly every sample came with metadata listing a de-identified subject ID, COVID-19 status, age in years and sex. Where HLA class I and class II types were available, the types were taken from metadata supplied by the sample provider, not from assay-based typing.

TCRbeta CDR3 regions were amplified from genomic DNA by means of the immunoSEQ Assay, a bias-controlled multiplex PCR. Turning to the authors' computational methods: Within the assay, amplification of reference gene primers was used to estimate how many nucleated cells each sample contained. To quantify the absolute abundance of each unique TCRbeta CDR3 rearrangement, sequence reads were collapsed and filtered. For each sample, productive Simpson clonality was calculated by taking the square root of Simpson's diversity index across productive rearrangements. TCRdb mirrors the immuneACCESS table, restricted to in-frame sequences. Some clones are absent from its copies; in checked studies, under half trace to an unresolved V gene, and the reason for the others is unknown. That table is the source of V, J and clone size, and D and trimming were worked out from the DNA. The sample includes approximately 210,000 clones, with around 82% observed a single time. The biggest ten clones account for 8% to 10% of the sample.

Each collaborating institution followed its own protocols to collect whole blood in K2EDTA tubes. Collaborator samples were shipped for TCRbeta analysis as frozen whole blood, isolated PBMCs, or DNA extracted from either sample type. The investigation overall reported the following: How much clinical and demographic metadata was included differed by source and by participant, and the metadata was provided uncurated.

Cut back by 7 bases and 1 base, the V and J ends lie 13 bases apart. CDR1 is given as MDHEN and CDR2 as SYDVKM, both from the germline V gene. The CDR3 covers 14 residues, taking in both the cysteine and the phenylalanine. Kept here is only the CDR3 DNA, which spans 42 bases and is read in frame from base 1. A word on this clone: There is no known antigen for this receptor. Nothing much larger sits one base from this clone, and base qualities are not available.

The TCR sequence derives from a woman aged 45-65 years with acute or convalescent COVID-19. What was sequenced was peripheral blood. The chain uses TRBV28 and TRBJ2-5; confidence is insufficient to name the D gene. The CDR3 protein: CASTTGPVQETQYF. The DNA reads TGTGCCAGCACGACTGGTCCAGTCCAAGAGACCCAGTACTTC.